These 3 T cell receptor beta chains came from one sample sequenced in a study of control samples from healthy donors and cancer patients. Data came from immunoSEQ multiplex PCR; TCRdb stores just in-frame clones and leaves some out. The sample has about 160,000 clones, 96% seen once. Sequencing was done on a sample of blood. These receptors were obtained from a woman in her 30s in good health.

The chain couples TRBV19 to TRBJ1-2; possibly TRBD1 for D (6 bases). Germline CDR1 LNHDA, CDR2 SQIVND (reference sequence). V was cut by 1 base and J by 7 bases, with 19 bases left in between. This CDR3 spans 16 amino acids. In nucleotides, the CDR3 is TGTGCCAGTAGTATAGCAGGGGCCCAGGTTGCTGGTGGCTACACCTTC. Translating it yields CASSIAGAQVAGGYTF.

The chain joins TRBV29-1 to TRBJ2-7, with TRBD1 matching over 12 bases. CDR3 size: 14 residues. J gave up 7 bases and V 6 bases, and 10 bases lay outside the gene matches. Germline V lookup: CDR1 SQVTM, CDR2 ANQGSEA. CDR3 DNA sequence: TGCAGCGTCGCCCGGGACAGGGGGCGTAGGGAGCAGTACTTC. It is translated as CSVARDRGRREQYF.

The rearrangement uses TRBV5-4 and TRBJ2-1, with D uncertain. The CDR3 spans 16 residues. The V end was cut by 1 base, the J end by 2 bases, with 13 bases between. In germline, CDR1 is SGHNT, CDR2 YYREEE (reference sequence). In DNA, the CDR3 is TGTGCCAGCAGCTTGAACCCGGCGGCAACCTACAATGAGCAGTTCTTC. Translation: CASSLNPAATYNEQFF. Looking up the rest from reference TRBV5-4 and TRBJ2-1 gives the full variable domain: ETGVTQSPTHLIKTRGQQVTLRCSSQSGHNTVSWYQQALGQGPQFIFQYYREEENGRGNFPPRFSGLQFPNYSSELNVNALELDDSALYLCASSLNPAATYNEQFFGPGTRLTVL.